A single sample gave rise to the 11 T cell receptor beta chains below, sequenced in a study of blood T cells in healthy people across ages. A second PCR of roughly 6 to 12 cycles used a sample-barcoded 5' primer and a J-beta primer mix. TCRdb passed the 5' RACE reads through MiXCR, listing each CDR3 protein once. This sample has 1.5 million to 1.8 million distinct CDR3 sequences, with 35% to 45% found just once. Sequenced input: blood. These receptors were taken from a woman aged 18 to 35 in good health.

The V gene is TRBV29-1, the J gene TRBJ2-5; 13 bases line up with TRBD2. CDR1 is SQVTM and CDR2 is ANQGSEA in the germline V gene. The CDR3 consists of 15 residues. J gave up 0 bases and V 7 bases, and 5 bases lay outside the gene matches. The CDR3 sequence is CSGGLAGSYQETQYF. CDR3 in DNA: TGCAGCGGGGGACTAGCGGGGTCTTACCAAGAGACCCAGTACTTC.

The chain carries TRBV5-1 and TRBJ1-2; possibly TRBD1 for D (5 bases). Germline lookup yields CDR1 SGHRS and CDR2 YFSETQ. There are 14 residues in the CDR3. Trimming removed 0 bases at V and 7 bases at J, with 13 bases between. CDR3 DNA sequence: TGCGCCAGCAGCTTGGTTGGCAGGGAAACTGGCTACACCTTC. This sequence encodes CASSLVGRETGYTF.

This clonotype was seen a few times. This chain connects TRBV12-3 or TRBV12-4 to TRBJ2-2; D ambiguous. There are 12 residues in the CDR3. V was clipped by 5 bases and J by 4 bases, with 5 bases between them. The CDR3 nucleotides read TGTGCCAGCAGTACCTTCACCGGGGAGCTGTTTTTT. Translated, it gives CASSTFTGELFF.

This clonotype turned up a few times. The CDR3, as DNA: TGCGCCAGCAGCACCGGACAGGCGGGGAATTCACCCCTCCACTTT. The encoded protein is CASSTGQAGNSPLHF. The gene calls are TRBV5-1 and TRBJ1-6; 7 bases line up with TRBD1. The CDR3 contains 15 residues. Germline V gene lookup returns CDR1 SGHRS and CDR2 YFSETQ. Germline trimming cut 4 bases from V and 7 bases from J; bases unmatched to any gene: 8.

As concerns this clonotype: A much larger clone is a single base away; this may be a read error. The rearrangement uses TRBV12-3 or TRBV12-4 and TRBJ2-7; no definite D call. The J call is uncertain, as TRBJ2-5 better fits the DNA end. This CDR3 is 13 amino acids long. The CDR3 sequence is CASSFFVHETQYF. The CDR3 nucleotides read TGTGCCAGCAGTTTCTTTGTGCATGAGACCCAGTACTTC.

The chain links TRBV12-3 or TRBV12-4 to TRBJ2-7; 8 positions agree with TRBD2. The CDR3 consists of 17 residues. V lost 5 bases and J lost 1; bases outside the gene matches: 13. CDR3 sequence: CASSQLGVAGGSYEQYF. In nucleotides, the CDR3 is TGTGCCAGCAGTCAGCTGGGGGTTGCGGGGGGATCCTACGAGCAGTACTTC.

This clonotype turned up a few times. V is TRBV27 and J is TRBJ1-2; perhaps TRBD1 as D (6 bases). Germline CDR1 MNHEY, CDR2 SMNVEV (reference sequence). The V gene lost 5 bases and the J gene lost 7 bases, with 8 bases spanning the gap. This CDR3 is built from 11 residues. CDR3 region: CASSGGAGYTF. The CDR3 DNA sequence: TGTGCCAGCAGTGGGGGGGCTGGCTACACCTTC.

V is TRBV12-3 or TRBV12-4 and J is TRBJ2-1, with a weak D call TRBD1 (5 bases). CDR3 size: 14 residues. Trimming removed 5 bases at V and 6 bases at J, with 14 bases between. The CDR3 is CASSATWGSNEQFF. The DNA for the CDR3 is TGTGCCAGCAGTGCTACATGGGGCTCCAATGAGCAGTTCTTC.

The genes are TRBV19 and TRBJ1-1, with 8 bases matching TRBD1. V trimming: 1 base; J trimming: 8 bases; junction bases outside the gene matches: 12. The CDR3 runs to 16 residues. CDR1 is LNHDA and CDR2 is SQIVND in the germline V gene (reference sequence). CDR3 nucleotide sequence: TGTGCCAGTAGTATAGTAGGCCGAGGACAGGGAGCCGAAGCTTTCTTT. This codes for CASSIVGRGQGAEAFF. The whole variable domain, filled in from reference TRBV19 and TRBJ1-1, reads DGGITQSPKYLFRKEGQNVTLSCEQNLNHDAMYWYRQDPGQGLRLIYYSQIVNDFQKGDIAEGYSVSREKKESFPLTVTSAQKNPTAFYLCASSIVGRGQGAEAFFGQGTRLTVV.

This clonotype was counted only a few times. This rearrangement joins TRBV6-4 to TRBJ1-2; 7 positions agree with TRBD1. In germline, CDR1 is MRHNA, CDR2 SNTAGT. This CDR3 is built from 17 residues. Germline trimming cut 6 bases from V and 5 bases from J; bases unmatched to any gene: 18. The CDR3, as DNA: TGTGCCAGCAGCGAAAGGTTCAGGGGGTTGGTTCCATATGGCTACACCTTC. Amino acid sequence: CASSERFRGLVPYGYTF.

The rearrangement uses TRBV5-1 and TRBJ2-1; 7 nucleotides agree with TRBD1. This CDR3 comprises 12 residues. After removal of 4 bases from V and 8 bases from J, the junction contained 3 bases not matched to a gene. Germline V lookup: CDR1 SGHRS, CDR2 YFSETQ. CDR3 nucleotide sequence: TGCGCCAGCAGCGCTACAGGGGATGAGCAGTTCTTC. As protein: CASSATGDEQFF.